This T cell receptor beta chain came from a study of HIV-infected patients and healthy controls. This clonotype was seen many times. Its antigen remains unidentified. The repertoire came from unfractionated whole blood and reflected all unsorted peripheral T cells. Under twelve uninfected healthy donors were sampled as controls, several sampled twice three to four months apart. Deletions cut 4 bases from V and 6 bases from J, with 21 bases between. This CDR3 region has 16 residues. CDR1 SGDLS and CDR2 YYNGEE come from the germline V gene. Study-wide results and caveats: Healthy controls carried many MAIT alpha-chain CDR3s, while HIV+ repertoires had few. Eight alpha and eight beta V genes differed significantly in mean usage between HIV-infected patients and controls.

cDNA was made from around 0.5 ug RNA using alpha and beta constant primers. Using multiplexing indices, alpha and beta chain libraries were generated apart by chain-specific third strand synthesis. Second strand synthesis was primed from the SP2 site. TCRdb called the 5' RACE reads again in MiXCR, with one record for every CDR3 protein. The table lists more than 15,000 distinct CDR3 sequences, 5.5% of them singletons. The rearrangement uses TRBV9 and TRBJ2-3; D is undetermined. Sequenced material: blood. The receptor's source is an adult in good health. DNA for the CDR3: TGTGCCAGCAGCCGTCCGGGCCCGGTAAGGGATGATACGCAGTATTTT. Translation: CASSRPGPVRDDTQYF.